The next 14 T cell receptor beta chains were all read from a single sample in a study of blood T cells in healthy people across ages. Alongside a J-beta primer mix, a sample-barcoded 5' primer served in a second PCR lasting roughly 6 to 11 cycles. TCRdb re-called the 5' RACE reads through MiXCR, storing one row per CDR3 protein. Among around 1,000,000 distinct CDR3 sequences listed, almost 25% were seen once. These data also featured in a second study, about T cells of mothers and their children.

The source material was blood. The receptors come from a girl aged 2-9 years in good health.

V gene TRBV25-1 combines with J gene TRBJ2-1; 9 nucleotides match TRBD2. This CDR3 contains 13 residues. Germline V CDR1 and CDR2: MGHDK, SYGVNS. V was pared by 10 bases and J by 13 bases, with 14 bases of the junction left unmatched. Here the CDR3 DNA reads TGTGCCACCAGGGAGGCGGGGGGGTACCTTCAGTTCTTC. Translation gives CATREAGGYLQFF.

This clonotype occurred a few times. The rearrangement joins TRBV12-5 to TRBJ2-1; TRBD1 matches at 7 bases. V trimming: 9 bases; J trimming: 0 bases; junction bases outside the gene matches: 8. The germline gives CDR1 LGHNT, CDR2 FRNRAP. This CDR3 comprises 15 residues. This chain's CDR3 is CASGDRWSSYNEQFF. In DNA form, the CDR3 reads TGTGCTAGCGGGGACAGATGGAGCTCCTACAATGAGCAGTTCTTC. The entire variable domain, with the rest obtained from reference TRBV12-5 and TRBJ2-1, is as follows: DARVTQTPRHKVTEMGQEVTMRCQPILGHNTVFWYRQTMMQGLELLAYFRNRAPLDDSGMPKDRFSAEMPDATLATLKIQPSEPRDSAVYFCASGDRWSSYNEQFFGPGTRLTVL.

J is TRBJ2-2 and V is TRBV4-1, with 12 bases matching TRBD2. The germline gives CDR1 MGHRA, CDR2 YSYEKL. V was clipped by 1 base and J by 6 bases; unmatched bases: 12. The CDR3 is 19 residues long. The CDR3 sequence is CASSQGWDKGLAGPGELFF. The CDR3 bases are TGCGCCAGCAGCCAAGGATGGGATAAAGGACTAGCGGGACCCGGGGAGCTGTTTTTT.

This clonotype showed up just a few times. The CDR3 protein is CSATTGTPYNEQFF. The CDR3 DNA sequence: TGCAGTGCTACAACAGGGACCCCCTACAATGAGCAGTTCTTC. V gene TRBV20-1 combines with J gene TRBJ2-1; a possible D gene is TRBD1 (6 bases). Deletions cut 4 bases from V and 2 bases from J, with 12 bases between. Germline CDR1 reads DFQATT; CDR2 reads SNEGSKA (reference sequence). The CDR3 runs to 14 residues.

This rearrangement joins TRBV20-1 to TRBJ2-3; no clear D gene. Between the trimmed V and J ends, which lost 6 bases and 5 bases, there was a span of 15 bases. This CDR3 contains 13 residues. Germline V gene lookup returns CDR1 DFQATT and CDR2 SNEGSKA (reference sequence). The CDR3 DNA reads as TGCAGTGCCGTGGGTCCAAAGGGAGATACGCAGTATTTT. It codes for CSAVGPKGDTQYF.

This clonotype was observed a handful of times. Mismatch with germline at one junction end may stem from a read error. The chain recombines TRBV18 with TRBJ2-7; D uncertain. The germline gives CDR1 KGHSH, CDR2 LQKENI. The CDR3 spans 12 residues. The CDR3 region has the DNA TGTGTCAGCTCACCGCAACACAACGAGCAGTACTTC. Protein: CVSSPQHNEQYF.

This clonotype was seen a handful of times. The V call is TRBV24-1, the J call TRBJ2-1; D is perhaps TRBD2 (6 bases). This CDR3 has 17 residues. Trimming pared 5 bases from V and 1 base from J, leaving 17 bases between. The V gene's germline CDR1 is KGHDR and CDR2 SFDVKD. The CDR3 reads CATSALGGPLSYNEQFF. CDR3 DNA sequence: TGTGCCACCAGTGCCCTTGGAGGGCCACTATCCTACAATGAGCAGTTCTTC.

V gene TRBV12-3 or TRBV12-4 combines with J gene TRBJ2-6, with TRBD1 matching over 7 bases. The CDR3 has 16 residues. Trimming removed 6 bases from V and 0 bases from J; junction bases left unmatched: 5. For the CDR3, the DNA is TGTGCCAGCAGGCGTACAGGGGTCTCTGGGGCCAACGTCCTGACTTTC. Protein: CASRRTGVSGANVLTF.

For the CDR3, the DNA is TGTGCCAGCAGCTTGGATTTAACTAATGAAAAACTGTTTTTT. This encodes CASSLDLTNEKLFF. The rearrangement links TRBV5-4 to TRBJ1-4, with D unclear. CDR1 is SGHNT and CDR2 is YYREEE in the germline V gene (reference sequence). This CDR3 contains 14 residues. The ends were cut back, 0 bases at V and 1 base at J, with 4 bases in the middle.

A few counts support this clonotype. V is TRBV29-1 and J is TRBJ2-2, with D hard to call. Germline CDR1 SQVTM, CDR2 ANQGSEA. The CDR3 sequence is 13 residues long. Trimming removed 4 bases at V and 6 bases at J, with 12 bases between. CDR3 amino acids: CSVGIDVAGELFF. The CDR3 bases are TGCAGCGTTGGAATAGATGTGGCCGGGGAGCTGTTTTTT.

The chain employs TRBV4-2 and TRBJ2-1; D is unclear. Trimming left V 1 base short and J 0 bases short, with 7 bases between. From germline, CDR1 is LGHNA and CDR2 YNFKEQ. This CDR3 region has 15 residues. The CDR3 nucleotides read TGTGCCAGCAGCCAAGGATTGGACTCCTACAATGAGCAGTTCTTC. Amino acids: CASSQGLDSYNEQFF.

The rearrangement joins TRBV20-1 to TRBJ2-5, with D perhaps given as TRBD1 or TRBD2 (5 bases each). Germline V lookup: CDR1 DFQATT, CDR2 SNEGSKA (reference sequence). This CDR3 is built from 14 residues. V lost 6 bases and J lost 4, with 18 bases in between. The DNA for the CDR3 is TGCAGTGCCCCAACGCGGATTGGGGGAGAGACCCAGTACTTC. It codes for CSAPTRIGGETQYF.

This chain uses TRBV7-8 with TRBJ2-7; weak D call: TRBD1 (5 bases). The germline V and J ends were trimmed by 1 base and 5 bases, with 15 bases remaining between them. The CDR3 is made up of 15 amino acids. CDR1 is SGHVS, CDR2 FQNEAQ, per germline. The CDR3 reads CASSLGQWQGNEQYF. CDR3 DNA sequence: TGTGCCAGCAGCTTAGGGCAGTGGCAGGGTAACGAGCAGTACTTC.

This clonotype turned up a few times. V and J are TRBV29-1 and TRBJ1-2; no reliable D call. The CDR3 spans 12 residues. Germline V gives CDR1 SQVTM, CDR2 ANQGSEA. The V and J ends lost 2 bases and 8 bases respectively, with 12 bases between them. CDR3 residues: CSVEPGNGGYTF. The CDR3 coding sequence is TGCAGCGTTGAACCGGGTAATGGAGGCTACACCTTC.